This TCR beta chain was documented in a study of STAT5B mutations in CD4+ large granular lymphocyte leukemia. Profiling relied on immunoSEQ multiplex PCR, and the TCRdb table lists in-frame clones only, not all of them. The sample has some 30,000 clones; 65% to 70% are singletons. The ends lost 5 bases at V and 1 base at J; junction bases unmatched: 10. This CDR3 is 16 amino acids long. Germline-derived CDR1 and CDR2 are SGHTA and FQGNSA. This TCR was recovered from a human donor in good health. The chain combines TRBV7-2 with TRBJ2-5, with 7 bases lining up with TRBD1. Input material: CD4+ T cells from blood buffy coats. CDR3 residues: CASSPGGPPGQETQYF. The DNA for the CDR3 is TGTGCCAGCAGCCCAGGGGGACCCCCCGGCCAAGAGACCCAGTACTTC. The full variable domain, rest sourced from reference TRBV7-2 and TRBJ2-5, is GAGVSQSPSNKVTEKGKDVELRCDPISGHTALYWYRQSLGQGLEFLIYFQGNSAPDKSGLPSDRFSAERTGGSVSTLTIQRTQQEDSAVYLCASSPGGPPGQETQYFGPGTRLLVL.